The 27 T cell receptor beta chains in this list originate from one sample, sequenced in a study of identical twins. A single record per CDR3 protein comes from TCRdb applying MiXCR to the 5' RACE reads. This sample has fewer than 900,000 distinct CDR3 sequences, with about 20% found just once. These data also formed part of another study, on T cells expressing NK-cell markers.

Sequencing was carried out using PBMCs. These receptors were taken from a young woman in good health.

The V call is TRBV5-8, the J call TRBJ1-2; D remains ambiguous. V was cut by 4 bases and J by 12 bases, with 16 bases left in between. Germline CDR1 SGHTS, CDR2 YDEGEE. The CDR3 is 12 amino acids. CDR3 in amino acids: CASSPGPSADTF. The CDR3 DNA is TGTGCCAGCAGCCCTGGACCGTCCGCGGACACCTTC. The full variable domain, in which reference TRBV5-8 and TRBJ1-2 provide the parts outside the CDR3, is EAGVTQSPTHLIKTRGQQATLRCSPISGHTSVYWYQQALGLGLQFLLWYDEGEERNRGNFPPRFSGRQFPNYSSELNVNALELEDSALYLCASSPGPSADTFGSGTRLTVV.

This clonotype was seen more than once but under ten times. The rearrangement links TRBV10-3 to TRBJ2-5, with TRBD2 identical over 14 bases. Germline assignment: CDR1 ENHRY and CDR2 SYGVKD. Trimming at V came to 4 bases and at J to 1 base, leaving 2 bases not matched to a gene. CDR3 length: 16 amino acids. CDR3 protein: CAISGGLAGGQETQYF. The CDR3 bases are TGTGCCATCAGTGGCGGACTAGCGGGGGGCCAAGAGACCCAGTACTTC.

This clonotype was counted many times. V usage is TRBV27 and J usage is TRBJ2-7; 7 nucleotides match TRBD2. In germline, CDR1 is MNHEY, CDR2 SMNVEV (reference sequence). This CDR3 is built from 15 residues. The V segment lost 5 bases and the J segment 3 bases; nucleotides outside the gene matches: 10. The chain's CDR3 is CASSTGLVGDYEQYF. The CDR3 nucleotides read TGTGCCAGCAGTACTGGACTAGTGGGAGACTACGAGCAGTACTTC.

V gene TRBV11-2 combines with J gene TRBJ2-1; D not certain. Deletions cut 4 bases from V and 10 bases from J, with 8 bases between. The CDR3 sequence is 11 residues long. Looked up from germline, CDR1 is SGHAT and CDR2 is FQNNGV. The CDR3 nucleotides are TGTGCCAGCAGCTCGGGTTGGGAGCAGTTCTTC. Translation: CASSSGWEQFF.

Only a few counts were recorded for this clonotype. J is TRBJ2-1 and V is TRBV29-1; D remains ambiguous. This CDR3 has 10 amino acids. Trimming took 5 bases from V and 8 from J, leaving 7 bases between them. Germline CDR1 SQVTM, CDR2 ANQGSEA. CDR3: CSVRTDEQFF. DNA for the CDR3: TGCAGCGTTAGAACCGATGAGCAGTTCTTC.

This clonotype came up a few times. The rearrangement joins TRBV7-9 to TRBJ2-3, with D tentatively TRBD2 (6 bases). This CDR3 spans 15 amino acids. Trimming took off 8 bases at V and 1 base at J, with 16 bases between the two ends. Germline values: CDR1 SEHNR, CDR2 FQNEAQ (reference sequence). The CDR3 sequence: CASWRGGSGTDTQYF. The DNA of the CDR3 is TGTGCCAGCTGGCGGGGTGGTAGCGGCACAGATACGCAGTATTTT.

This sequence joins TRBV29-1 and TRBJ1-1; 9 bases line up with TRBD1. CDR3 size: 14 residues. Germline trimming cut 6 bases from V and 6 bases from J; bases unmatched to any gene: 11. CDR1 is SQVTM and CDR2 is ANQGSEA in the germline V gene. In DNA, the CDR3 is TGCAGCGTGGATAGGGACAGGGCAACCCCTGAAGCTTTCTTT. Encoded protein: CSVDRDRATPEAFF.

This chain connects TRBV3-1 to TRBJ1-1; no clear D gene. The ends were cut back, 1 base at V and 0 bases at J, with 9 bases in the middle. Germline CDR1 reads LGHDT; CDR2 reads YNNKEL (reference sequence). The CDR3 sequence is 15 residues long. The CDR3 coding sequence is TGTGCCAGCAGCCAAGTCCCAGGTATGAACACTGAAGCTTTCTTT. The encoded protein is CASSQVPGMNTEAFF.

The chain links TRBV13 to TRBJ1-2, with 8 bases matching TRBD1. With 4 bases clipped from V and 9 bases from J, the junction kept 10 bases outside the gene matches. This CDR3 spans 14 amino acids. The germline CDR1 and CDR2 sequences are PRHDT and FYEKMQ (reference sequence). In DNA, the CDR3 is TGTGCCAGCAGCTACCGGGACAGGCCTTTCCGCTACACCTTC. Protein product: CASSYRDRPFRYTF.

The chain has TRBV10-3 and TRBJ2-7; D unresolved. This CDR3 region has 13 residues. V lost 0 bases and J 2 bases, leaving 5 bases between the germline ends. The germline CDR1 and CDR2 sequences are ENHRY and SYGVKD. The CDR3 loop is CAISESGPYEQYV. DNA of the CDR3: TGTGCCATCAGTGAGTCGGGTCCCTACGAGCAGTACGTC.

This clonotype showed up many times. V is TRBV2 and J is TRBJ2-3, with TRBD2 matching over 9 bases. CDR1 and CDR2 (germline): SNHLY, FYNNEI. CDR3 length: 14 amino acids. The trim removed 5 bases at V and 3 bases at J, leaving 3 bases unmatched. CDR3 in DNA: TGTGCCAGCAGTTCTAGCGGGGCGACAGATACGCAGTATTTT. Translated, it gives CASSSSGATDTQYF. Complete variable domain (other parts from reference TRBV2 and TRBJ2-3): EPEVTQTPSHQVTQMGQEVILRCVPISNHLYFYWYRQILGQKVEFLVSFYNNEISEKSEIFDDQFSVERPDGSNFTLKIRSTKLEDSAMYFCASSSSGATDTQYFGPGTRLTVL.

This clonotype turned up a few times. The CDR3 nucleotides are TGCAGTGCTGCGGGACTAGCCCTAGGGGGAGAGACCCAGTACTTC. Its protein is CSAAGLALGGETQYF. This chain joins TRBV20-1 and TRBJ2-5; TRBD2 aligns across 9 bases. Per the germline V gene, CDR1 is DFQATT and CDR2 is SNEGSKA (reference sequence). J gave up 4 bases and V 5 bases, and 11 bases lay outside the gene matches. CDR3 length: 15 amino acids.

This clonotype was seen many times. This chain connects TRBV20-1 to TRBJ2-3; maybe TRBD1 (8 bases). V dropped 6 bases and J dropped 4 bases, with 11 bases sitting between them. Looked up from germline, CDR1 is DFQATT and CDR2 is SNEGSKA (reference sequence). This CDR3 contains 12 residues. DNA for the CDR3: TGCAGTGCCACAGGGGGGGCAGATACGCAGTATTTT. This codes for CSATGGADTQYF.

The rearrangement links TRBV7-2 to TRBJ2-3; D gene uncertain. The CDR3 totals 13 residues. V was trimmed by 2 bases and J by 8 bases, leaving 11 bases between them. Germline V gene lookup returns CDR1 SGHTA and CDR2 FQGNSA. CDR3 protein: CASSLTATVTQYF. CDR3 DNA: TGTGCCAGCAGCTTAACGGCCACGGTTACGCAGTATTTT.

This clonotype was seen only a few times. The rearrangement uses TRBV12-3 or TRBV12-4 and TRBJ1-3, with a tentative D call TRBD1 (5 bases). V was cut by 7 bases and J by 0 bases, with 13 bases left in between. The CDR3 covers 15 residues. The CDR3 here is CASTQGRHSGNTIYF. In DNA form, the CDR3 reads TGTGCCAGCACCCAGGGCCGACACTCTGGAAACACCATATATTTT.

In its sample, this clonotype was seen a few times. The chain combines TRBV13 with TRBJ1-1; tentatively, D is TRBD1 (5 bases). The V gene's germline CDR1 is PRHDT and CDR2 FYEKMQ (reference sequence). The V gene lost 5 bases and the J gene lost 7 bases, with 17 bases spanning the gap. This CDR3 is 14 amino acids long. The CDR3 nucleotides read TGTGCCAGCAGCCTTTATTGGGACGCCCGTGAAGCTTTCTTT. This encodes CASSLYWDAREAFF.

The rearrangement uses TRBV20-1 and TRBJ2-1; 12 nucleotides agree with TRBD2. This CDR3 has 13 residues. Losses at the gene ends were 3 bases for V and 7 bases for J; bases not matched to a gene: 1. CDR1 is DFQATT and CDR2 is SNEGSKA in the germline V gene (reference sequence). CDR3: CSARTSGGNEQFF. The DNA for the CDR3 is TGCAGTGCTAGGACTAGCGGGGGAAATGAGCAGTTCTTC.

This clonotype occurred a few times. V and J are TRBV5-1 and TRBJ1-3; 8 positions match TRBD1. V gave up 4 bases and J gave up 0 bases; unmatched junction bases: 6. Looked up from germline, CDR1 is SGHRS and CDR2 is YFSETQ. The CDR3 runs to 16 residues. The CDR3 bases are TGCGCCAGCAGCCTGACAGGGGCTTACTCTGGAAACACCATATATTTT. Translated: CASSLTGAYSGNTIYF.

The CDR3 here is CASSSSRTSGGARTGELFF. As DNA, the CDR3 is TGCGCCAGCAGCTCGTCAAGGACTAGCGGGGGGGCAAGGACCGGGGAGCTGTTTTTT. V and J are TRBV5-1 and TRBJ2-2; TRBD2 matches at 15 bases. CDR1 and CDR2 (germline): SGHRS, YFSETQ. The ends lost 3 bases at V and 5 bases at J; junction bases unmatched: 11. CDR3 size: 19 residues.

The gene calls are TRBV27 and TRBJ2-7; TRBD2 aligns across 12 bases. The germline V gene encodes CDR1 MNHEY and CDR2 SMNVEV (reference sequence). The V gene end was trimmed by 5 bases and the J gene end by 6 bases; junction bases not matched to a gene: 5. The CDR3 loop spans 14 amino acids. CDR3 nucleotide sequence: TGTGCCAGCAGTATGGGGACTAGCGGGTCCGAGCAGTACTTC. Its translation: CASSMGTSGSEQYF.

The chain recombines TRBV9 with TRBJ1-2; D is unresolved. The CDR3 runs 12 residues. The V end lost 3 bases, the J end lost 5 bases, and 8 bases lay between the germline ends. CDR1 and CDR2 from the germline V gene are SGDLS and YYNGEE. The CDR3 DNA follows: TGTGCCAGCAGCGGGAAGAGATATGGCTACACCTTC. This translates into CASSGKRYGYTF.

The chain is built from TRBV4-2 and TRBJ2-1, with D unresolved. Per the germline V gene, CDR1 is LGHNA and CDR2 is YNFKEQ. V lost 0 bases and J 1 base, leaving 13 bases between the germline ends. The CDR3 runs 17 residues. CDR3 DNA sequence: TGTGCCAGCAGCCAAGATGTAAACTTCGGATCCTACAATGAGCAGTTCTTC. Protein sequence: CASSQDVNFGSYNEQFF.

CDR3 in DNA: TGTGCCAGCAGACCCAGCGGGGTTTATAACACCGGGGAGCTGTTTTTT. Its protein product is CASRPSGVYNTGELFF. J is TRBJ2-2 and V is TRBV3-1; 7 bases match TRBD2. The length of the CDR3 is 16 residues. In germline, CDR1 is LGHDT, CDR2 YNNKEL (reference sequence). The V and J ends lost 6 bases and 2 bases, in that order; junction bases with no gene match: 9.

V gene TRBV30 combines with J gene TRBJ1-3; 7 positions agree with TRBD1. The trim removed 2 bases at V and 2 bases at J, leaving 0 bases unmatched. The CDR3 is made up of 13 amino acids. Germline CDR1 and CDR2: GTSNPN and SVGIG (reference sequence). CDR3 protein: CAWSQGAGNTIYF. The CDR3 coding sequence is TGTGCCTGGAGTCAGGGGGCTGGAAACACCATATATTTT.

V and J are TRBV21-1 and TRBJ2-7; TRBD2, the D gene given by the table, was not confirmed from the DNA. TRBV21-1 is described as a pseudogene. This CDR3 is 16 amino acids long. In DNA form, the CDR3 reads TGTGCCAGCAGCAAAGGGAGGACTAGGGGCTCCTACGAGCAGTACTTC. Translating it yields CASSKGRTRGSYEQYF.

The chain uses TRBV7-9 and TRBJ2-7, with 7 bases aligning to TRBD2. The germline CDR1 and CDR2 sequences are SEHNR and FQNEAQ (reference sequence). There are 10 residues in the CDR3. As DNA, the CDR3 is TGTGCCAGCTCTACCCGGGACTATCTGGTC. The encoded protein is CASSTRDYLV.

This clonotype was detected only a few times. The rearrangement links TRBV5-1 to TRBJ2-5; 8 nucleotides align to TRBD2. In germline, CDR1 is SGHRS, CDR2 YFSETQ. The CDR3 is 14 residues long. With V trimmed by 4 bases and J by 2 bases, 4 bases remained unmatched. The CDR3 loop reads CASSEVAGQETQYF. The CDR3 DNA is TGCGCCAGCAGCGAAGTAGCGGGACAAGAGACCCAGTACTTC. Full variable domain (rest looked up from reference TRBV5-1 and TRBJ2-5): KAGVTQTPRYLIKTRGQQVTLSCSPISGHRSVSWYQQTPGQGLQFLFEYFSETQRNKGNFPGRFSGRQFSNSRSEMNVSTLELGDSALYLCASSEVAGQETQYFGPGTRLLVL.